This T cell receptor (beta chain) derives from a study of shared clonotypes between healthy human individuals. On the study more broadly: Contributing individuals were two females and a few males aged 18 to 49.

Each subset's genomic DNA was shared equally among a number of immunoSEQ plates. Clones were read by immunoSEQ multiplex PCR, and TCRdb kept only the in-frame ones, dropping some. The sample contains roughly 2.2 million clones, about nine tenths of which appear only once. In regard to this clone: As yet, its antigen is unknown.

Study-wide findings and caveats: In contrast to clonotypes shared by all four donors, non-shared clonotypes had lower generation probabilities.

CDR1 and CDR2 (germline): SGHRS, YFSETQ. V lost 0 bases and J lost 2; bases outside the gene matches: 7. This CDR3 is built from 18 residues. The material sequenced was naive CD4+ T cells from PBMCs. As to subset: CD45RA+ positively selected. The TCR originated in a man between 18 and 29 years old in good health. Some clones in this sample may be carry-over from other donors' samples. The rearrangement links TRBV5-1 to TRBJ2-3, with 12 bases fitting TRBD2. For the CDR3, the DNA is TGCGCCAGCAGCTTGGCCAGGACTAGCGGGGAACTCACAGATACGCAGTATTTT. Amino acids: CASSLARTSGELTDTQYF.